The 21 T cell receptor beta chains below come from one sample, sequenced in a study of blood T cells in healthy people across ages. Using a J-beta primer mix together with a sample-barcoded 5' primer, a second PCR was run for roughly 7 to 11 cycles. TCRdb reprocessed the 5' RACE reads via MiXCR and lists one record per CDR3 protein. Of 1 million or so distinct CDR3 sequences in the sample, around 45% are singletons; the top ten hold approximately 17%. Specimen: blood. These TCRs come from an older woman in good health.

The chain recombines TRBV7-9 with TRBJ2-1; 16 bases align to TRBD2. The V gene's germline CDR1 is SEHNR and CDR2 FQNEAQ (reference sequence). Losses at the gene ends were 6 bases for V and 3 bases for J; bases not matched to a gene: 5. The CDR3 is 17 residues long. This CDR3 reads CASREGLAGGIYNEQFF. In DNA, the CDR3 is TGTGCCAGCAGAGAGGGACTAGCGGGAGGGATCTACAATGAGCAGTTCTTC.

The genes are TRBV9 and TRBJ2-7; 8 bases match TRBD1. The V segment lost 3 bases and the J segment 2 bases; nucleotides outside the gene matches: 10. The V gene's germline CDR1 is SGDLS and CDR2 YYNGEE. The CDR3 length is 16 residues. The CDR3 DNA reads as TGTGCCAGCAGCGACTCTCCAGGGGGCCCTACCTACGAGCAGTACTTC. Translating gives CASSDSPGGPTYEQYF.

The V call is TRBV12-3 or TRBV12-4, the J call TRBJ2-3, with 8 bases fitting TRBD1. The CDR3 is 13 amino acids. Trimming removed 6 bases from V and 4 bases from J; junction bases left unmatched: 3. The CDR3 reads CASRRTGSDTQYF. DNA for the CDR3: TGTGCCAGCAGGCGGACAGGGTCAGATACGCAGTATTTT.

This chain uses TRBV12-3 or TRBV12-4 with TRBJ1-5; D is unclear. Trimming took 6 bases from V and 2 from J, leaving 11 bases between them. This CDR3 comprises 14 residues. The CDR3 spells CASRTGNGNQPQHF. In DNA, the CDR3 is TGTGCCAGCAGGACGGGGAATGGCAATCAGCCCCAGCATTTT.

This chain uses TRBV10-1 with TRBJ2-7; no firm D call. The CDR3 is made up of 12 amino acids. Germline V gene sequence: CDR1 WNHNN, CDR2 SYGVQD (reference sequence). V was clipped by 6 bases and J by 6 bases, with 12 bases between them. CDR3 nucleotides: TGCGCCAGCAGGGATCGGTTGGTCGAGCAGTACTTC. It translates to CASRDRLVEQYF.

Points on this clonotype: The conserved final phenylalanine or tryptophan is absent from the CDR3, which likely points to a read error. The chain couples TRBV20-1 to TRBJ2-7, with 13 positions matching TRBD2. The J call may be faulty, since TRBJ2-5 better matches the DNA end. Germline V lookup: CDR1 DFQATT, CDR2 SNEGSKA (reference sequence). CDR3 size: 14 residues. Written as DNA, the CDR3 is TGCAGTGCTTGGGGGACTAGCGGGGAGGAGACCCAGTACTCC. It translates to CSAWGTSGEETQYS.

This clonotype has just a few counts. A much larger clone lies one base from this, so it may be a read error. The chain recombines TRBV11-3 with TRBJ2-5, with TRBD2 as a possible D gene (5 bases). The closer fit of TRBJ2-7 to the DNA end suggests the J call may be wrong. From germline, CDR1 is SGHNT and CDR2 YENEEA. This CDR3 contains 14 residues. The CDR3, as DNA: TGTGCCAGCAGCTTAGCTCAGGAGGCCTCCGAGCAGTACTTC. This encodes CASSLAQEASEQYF.

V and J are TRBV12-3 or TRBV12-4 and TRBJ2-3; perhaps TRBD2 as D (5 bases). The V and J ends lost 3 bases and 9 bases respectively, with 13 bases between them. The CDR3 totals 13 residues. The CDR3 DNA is TGTGCCAGCAGTTTGAGGGATGGAGGAACGCAGTATTTT. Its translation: CASSLRDGGTQYF.

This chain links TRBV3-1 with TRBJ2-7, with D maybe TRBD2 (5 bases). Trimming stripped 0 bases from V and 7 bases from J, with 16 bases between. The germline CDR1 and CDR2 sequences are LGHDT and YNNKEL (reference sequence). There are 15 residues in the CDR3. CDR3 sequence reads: CASSQELRAWEEQYF. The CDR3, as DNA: TGTGCCAGCAGCCAAGAGTTGAGGGCCTGGGAAGAGCAGTACTTC.

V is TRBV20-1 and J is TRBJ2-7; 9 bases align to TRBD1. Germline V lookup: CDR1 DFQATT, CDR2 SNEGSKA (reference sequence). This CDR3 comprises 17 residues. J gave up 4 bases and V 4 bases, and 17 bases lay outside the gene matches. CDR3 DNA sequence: TGCAGTGCTACCCCCATCAATGAACAGGGGGCATCATACGAGCAGTACTTC. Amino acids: CSATPINEQGASYEQYF.

The chain's CDR3 is CASSLSLRLAGAEETQYF. In DNA, the CDR3 is TGTGCCAGCAGTTTATCCCTTCGACTAGCGGGAGCGGAGGAGACCCAGTACTTC. This rearrangement joins TRBV27 to TRBJ2-5; 12 bases map to TRBD2. The CDR3 is 18 amino acids. Germline values: CDR1 MNHEY, CDR2 SMNVEV (reference sequence). The trim removed 0 bases at V and 5 bases at J, leaving 10 bases unmatched.

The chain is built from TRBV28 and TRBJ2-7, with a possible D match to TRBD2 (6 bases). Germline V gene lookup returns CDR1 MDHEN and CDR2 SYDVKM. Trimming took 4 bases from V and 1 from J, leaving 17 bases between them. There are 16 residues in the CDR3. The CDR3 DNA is TGTGCCAGCAGTTCCCCGCGCGGGGCTGCATCCTACGAGCAGTACTTC. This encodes CASSSPRGAASYEQYF.

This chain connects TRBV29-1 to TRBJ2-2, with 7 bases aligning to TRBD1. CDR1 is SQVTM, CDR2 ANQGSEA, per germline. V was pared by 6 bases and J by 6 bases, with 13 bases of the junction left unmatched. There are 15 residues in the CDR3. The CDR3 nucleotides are TGCAGCGTCCATAAGTCAGGGGGAGATGCCGGGGAGCTGTTTTTT. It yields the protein CSVHKSGGDAGELFF.

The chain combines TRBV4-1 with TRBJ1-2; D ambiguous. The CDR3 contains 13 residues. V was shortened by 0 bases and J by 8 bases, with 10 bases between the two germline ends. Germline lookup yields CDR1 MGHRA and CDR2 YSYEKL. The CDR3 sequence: CASSQEDGRGYTF. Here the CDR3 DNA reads TGCGCCAGCAGCCAAGAAGACGGCAGGGGCTACACCTTC.

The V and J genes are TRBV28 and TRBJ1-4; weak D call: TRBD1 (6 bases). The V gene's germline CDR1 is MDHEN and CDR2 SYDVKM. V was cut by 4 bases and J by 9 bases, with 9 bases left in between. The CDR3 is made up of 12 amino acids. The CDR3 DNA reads TGTGCCAGCAGTTCCGGGACACAAAAACTGTTTTTT. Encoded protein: CASSSGTQKLFF.

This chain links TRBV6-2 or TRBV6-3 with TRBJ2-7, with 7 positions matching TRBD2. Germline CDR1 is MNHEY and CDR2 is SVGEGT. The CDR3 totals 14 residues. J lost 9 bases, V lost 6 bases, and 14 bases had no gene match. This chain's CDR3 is CASSNSGSGVGQYF. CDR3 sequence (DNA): TGTGCCAGCAGCAATAGCGGAAGCGGGGTGGGGCAGTACTTC.

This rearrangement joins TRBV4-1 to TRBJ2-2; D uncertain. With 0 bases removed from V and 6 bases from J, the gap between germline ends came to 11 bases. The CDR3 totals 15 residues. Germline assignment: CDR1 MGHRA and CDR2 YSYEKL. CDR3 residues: CASSQDRTPPGELFF. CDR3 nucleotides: TGCGCCAGCAGCCAAGACCGGACCCCGCCCGGGGAGCTGTTTTTT.

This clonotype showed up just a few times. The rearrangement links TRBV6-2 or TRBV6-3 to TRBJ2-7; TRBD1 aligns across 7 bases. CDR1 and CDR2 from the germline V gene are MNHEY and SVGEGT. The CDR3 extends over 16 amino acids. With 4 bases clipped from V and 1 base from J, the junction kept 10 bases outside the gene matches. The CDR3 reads CASSWRHGTVSYEQYF. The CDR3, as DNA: TGTGCCAGCAGTTGGCGGCACGGGACAGTATCCTACGAGCAGTACTTC.

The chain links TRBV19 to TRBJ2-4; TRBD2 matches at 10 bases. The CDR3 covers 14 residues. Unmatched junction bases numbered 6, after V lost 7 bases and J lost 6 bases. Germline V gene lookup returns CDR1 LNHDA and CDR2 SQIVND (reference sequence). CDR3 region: CASNLAGAGNIQYF. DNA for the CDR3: TGTGCCAGTAACCTAGCGGGAGCGGGAAACATTCAGTACTTC.

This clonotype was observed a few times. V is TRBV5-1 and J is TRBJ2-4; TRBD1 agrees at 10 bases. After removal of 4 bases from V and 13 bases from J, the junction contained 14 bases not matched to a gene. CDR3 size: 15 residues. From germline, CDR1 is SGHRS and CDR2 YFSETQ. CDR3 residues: CASSPGQGLLREQYF. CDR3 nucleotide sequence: TGCGCCAGCAGCCCGGGACAGGGGCTACTACGAGAGCAGTACTTC.

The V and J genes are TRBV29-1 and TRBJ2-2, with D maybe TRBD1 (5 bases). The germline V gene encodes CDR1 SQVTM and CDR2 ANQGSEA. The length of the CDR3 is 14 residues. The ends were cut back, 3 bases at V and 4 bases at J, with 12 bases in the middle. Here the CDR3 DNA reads TGCAGCGTTGATGTGGGGCCGAGCACCGGGGAGCTGTTTTTT. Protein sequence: CSVDVGPSTGELFF.